This T cell receptor beta chain is from a study of T cells in localized non-small cell lung cancer. General study findings and limits: Since sequencing was restricted to only one region of the tumor, intratumor heterogeneity remains a possibility. Uninvolved adjacent lung, not tumor, had the highest T cell clonality. An association was observed between higher blood T cell density and longer overall survival. Adjacent lung had a median roughly 60 of the 100 largest tumor clones.

A remark on this clone: What it recognizes is unknown.

The CDR3 is 10 residues long. V lost 7 bases and J 10 bases, leaving 10 bases between the germline ends. CDR1 MNHNS and CDR2 SASEGT come from the germline V gene. The repertoire was sequenced with immunoSEQ multiplex PCR; TCRdb's copy has only in-frame clones and lacks some. The profile covers about 77,000 clones, with about 88% appearing a single time and roughly 19% taken by the ten largest. The chain has TRBV6-1 and TRBJ1-1; D remains unclear. Specimen: peripheral blood, collected before any cancer treatment. This clonotype was sampled from a woman aged 35-75 years with stage I squamous cell lung carcinoma. The CDR3 region has the DNA TGTGCCAGCATCGGGTTGGCAGCTTTCTTT. This encodes CASIGLAAFF.